Shown below are 17 T cell receptor beta chains from a single sample sequenced in a study of CD4 T cells in relation to SARS-CoV-2 and coronaviruses. Unexposed donor CD4+ T cells date from about 2011-2018, before the COVID-19 pandemic. After around nine days of culture, CD4+ T cells were isolated. Repertoires were generated with immunoSEQ multiplex PCR, while TCRdb's copy carries only in-frame clones and drops some. The sample records about 24,000 clones, roughly 80% being singletons. These receptors' antigens are unknown. Sequences were obtained from CD4+ T cells from PBMCs, cultured in vitro. These receptors were obtained from a human donor in good health.

This chain joins TRBV2 and TRBJ2-4; 11 bases fit TRBD1. The V gene's germline CDR1 is SNHLY and CDR2 FYNNEI. J was trimmed by 2 bases and V by 4 bases; bases with no gene match: 7. The CDR3 is 17 amino acids. The DNA for the CDR3 is TGTGCCAGCAGTGGGCCGGGACAGGGGGTGACCAAAAACATTCAGTACTTC. Amino acid sequence: CASSGPGQGVTKNIQYF.

The chain carries TRBV5-1 and TRBJ2-1; D assignment may be TRBD1 or TRBD2 (5 bases each). Trimming cost V 0 bases and J 2 bases, with 9 bases left between them. This CDR3 is 15 amino acids long. Germline CDR1 and CDR2: SGHRS and YFSETQ. CDR3 amino acids: CASSLDGAPYNEQFF. The CDR3 nucleotides are TGCGCCAGCAGCTTGGACGGGGCCCCCTACAATGAGCAGTTCTTC. Filled out from reference TRBV5-1 and TRBJ2-1, the complete variable domain reads KAGVTQTPRYLIKTRGQQVTLSCSPISGHRSVSWYQQTPGQGLQFLFEYFSETQRNKGNFPGRFSGRQFSNSRSEMNVSTLELGDSALYLCASSLDGAPYNEQFFGPGTRLTVL.

The rearrangement links TRBV19 to TRBJ1-5, with D possibly being TRBD1 (6 bases). The V and J ends lost 3 bases and 5 bases respectively, with 17 bases between them. Looked up from germline, CDR1 is LNHDA and CDR2 is SQIVND (reference sequence). There are 16 residues in the CDR3. Here the CDR3 reads CASSMTPQGWDQPQHF. In nucleotides, the CDR3 is TGTGCCAGTAGTATGACGCCCCAGGGGTGGGATCAGCCCCAGCATTTT.

This chain connects TRBV28 to TRBJ1-2, with D uncertain. The germline V and J ends were trimmed by 3 bases and 4 bases, with 6 bases remaining between them. This CDR3 region has 12 residues. The germline CDR1 and CDR2 sequences are MDHEN and SYDVKM. The CDR3 DNA is TGTGCCAGCAGTTTTCCTCCCTATGGCTACACCTTC. Translated: CASSFPPYGYTF.

The chain combines TRBV27 with TRBJ2-1; D ambiguous. The CDR3 is 19 amino acids. Trimming stripped 0 bases from V and 3 bases from J, with 21 bases between. Germline CDR1 reads MNHEY; CDR2 reads SMNVEV (reference sequence). CDR3 amino acids: CASSLSKISAGLNYNEQFF. The DNA for the CDR3 is TGTGCCAGCAGTTTATCGAAAATCAGTGCCGGGTTAAACTACAATGAGCAGTTCTTC.

The rearrangement joins TRBV5-5 to TRBJ2-1; weak D call: TRBD2 (6 bases). Between the trimmed V and J ends, which lost 0 bases and 0 bases, there was a span of 13 bases. CDR1 is SGHKS and CDR2 is YYEKEE in the germline V gene (reference sequence). The length of the CDR3 is 17 residues. The CDR3 region is CASSLAVAASSYNEQFF. CDR3 bases: TGTGCCAGCAGCTTGGCGGTAGCGGCGAGCTCCTACAATGAGCAGTTCTTC.

V gene TRBV24-1 combines with J gene TRBJ2-1; a weak D match, TRBD2 (6 bases). V lost 8 bases and J 4 bases, leaving 14 bases between the germline ends. Germline V CDR1 and CDR2: KGHDR, SFDVKD. The CDR3 covers 14 residues. The CDR3 nucleotides read TGTGCCACCATGGGAGGTCGGAGTTACAATGAGCAGTTCTTC. Protein: CATMGGRSYNEQFF.

This clone was counted between two and nine times. The V gene is TRBV11-3, the J gene TRBJ2-2; 9 nucleotides line up with TRBD1. This CDR3 contains 16 residues. In germline, CDR1 is SGHNT, CDR2 YENEEA. Trimming took 5 bases from V and 2 from J; bases not matched to a gene: 6. In DNA form, the CDR3 reads TGTGCCAGCAGCCAAGTGGGACAGGGAAACACCGGGGAGCTGTTTTTT. Its protein product is CASSQVGQGNTGELFF.

The chain carries TRBV10-3 and TRBJ1-1; 8 positions agree with TRBD1. The CDR3 length is 14 residues. In germline, CDR1 is ENHRY, CDR2 SYGVKD. V lost 4 bases and J lost 1; bases outside the gene matches: 2. For the CDR3, the DNA is TGTGCCATCAGTGGGGACAGGAAGAACACTGAAGCTTTCTTT. Residues: CAISGDRKNTEAFF.

This clone was seen just once. The V gene is TRBV9, the J gene TRBJ2-1; D uncertain. Germline V gene sequence: CDR1 SGDLS, CDR2 YYNGEE. The V end lost 0 bases, the J end lost 6 bases, and 4 bases lay between the germline ends. CDR3 length equals 12 residues. The CDR3 sequence is CASSVDLNEQFF. CDR3 nucleotides: TGTGCCAGCAGCGTAGATCTCAATGAGCAGTTCTTC. Complete variable domain (other parts from reference TRBV9 and TRBJ2-1): DSGVTQTPKHLITATGQRVTLRCSPRSGDLSVYWYQQSLDQGLQFLIQYYNGEERAKGNILERFSAQQFPDLHSELNLSSLELGDSALYFCASSVDLNEQFFGPGTRLTVL.

V gene TRBV28 combines with J gene TRBJ1-1, with a tentative D call TRBD1 (5 bases). V lost 9 bases, J lost 4 bases, and 21 bases lay in between. Germline CDR1 MDHEN, CDR2 SYDVKM. CDR3 length equals 15 residues. In nucleotides, the CDR3 is TGTGCCAGTGGGGCTTTCACTAGCGGTGGCACTGAAGCTTTCTTT. It encodes CASGAFTSGGTEAFF.

This sequence joins TRBV30 and TRBJ1-1, with 9 bases lining up with TRBD1. Germline V gene sequence: CDR1 GTSNPN, CDR2 SVGIG (reference sequence). CDR3 size: 16 residues. The V gene end was trimmed by 4 bases and the J gene end by 6 bases; junction bases not matched to a gene: 15. The CDR3 sequence is CAWTHPTGGGGPEAFF. The CDR3 nucleotides read TGTGCCTGGACTCACCCTACAGGGGGCGGCGGTCCTGAAGCTTTCTTT.

This clone appeared a few times. The chain combines TRBV7-3 with TRBJ1-4, with D tentatively TRBD1 (5 bases). Trimming shortened V by 2 bases and J by 2 bases, and 12 bases separated the two germline ends. The germline V gene encodes CDR1 SGHTA and CDR2 FQGTGA. This CDR3 is built from 16 residues. CDR3 protein: CASSLGGIGTNEKLFF. CDR3 bases: TGTGCCAGCAGCTTAGGGGGGATAGGGACTAATGAAAAACTGTTTTTT.

The gene calls are TRBV11-3 and TRBJ2-2, with TRBD1 matching 9 bases. The CDR3 spans 15 residues. Germline V CDR1 and CDR2: SGHNT, YENEEA. J gave up 1 base and V 5 bases, and 2 bases lay outside the gene matches. CDR3 nucleotide sequence: TGTGCCAGCAGCAGGGGACAGGGGAACACCGGGGAGCTGTTTTTT. It codes for CASSRGQGNTGELFF.

The chain carries TRBV28 and TRBJ1-6; D ambiguous. CDR3 size: 15 residues. Germline CDR1 and CDR2: MDHEN and SYDVKM. The V gene lost 5 bases and the J gene lost 10 bases, with 18 bases spanning the gap. The CDR3 DNA is TGTGCCAGCAGTCCCGCCCGCCGCCAGTGGTCACCCCTCCACTTT. Amino acid sequence: CASSPARRQWSPLHF.

The V and J genes are TRBV5-1 and TRBJ2-7; 9 bases are a match to TRBD1. This CDR3 is built from 17 residues. V lost 4 bases and J lost 1; bases outside the gene matches: 12. CDR1 and CDR2 (germline): SGHRS, YFSETQ. DNA of the CDR3: TGCGCCAGCAGCCCAATGCTACAGGGGGCTGGGTCCTACGAGCAGTACTTC. This sequence encodes CASSPMLQGAGSYEQYF. Together with reference TRBV5-1 and TRBJ2-7, the CDR3 gives the full variable domain: KAGVTQTPRYLIKTRGQQVTLSCSPISGHRSVSWYQQTPGQGLQFLFEYFSETQRNKGNFPGRFSGRQFSNSRSEMNVSTLELGDSALYLCASSPMLQGAGSYEQYFGPGTRLTVT.

The chain recombines TRBV30 with TRBJ2-3; D is undetermined. CDR3 length: 11 amino acids. CDR1 is GTSNPN, CDR2 SVGIG, per germline (reference sequence). CDR3 sequence reads: CAGARTDTQYF. CDR3 nucleotides: TGTGCAGGTGCTCGGACAGATACGCAGTATTTT.